The rows below give T cell receptor beta chains drawn from one sample of a study of vaccination and CD4 T cells after COVID-19. For these TCRs, the target antigens are not known. TCRdb re-called the PCR reads through MiXCR, storing one row per CDR3 protein. The repertoire includes about 11,000 distinct CDR3 sequences, around 26% of them detected once, and less than 20% sits in the top ten. The sequencing input was CD4+ T cells from blood, cultured in vitro. The receptors shown here come from a human donor in good health. The CDR3 runs from the conserved cysteine through the conserved F or W. The order of the fields is V gene, clone size, J gene, D gene, CDR3 protein, CDR3 DNA. The D gene is left open where the match is weak. Not all rows give a size; the values are once, few, many and, for expanded clones, a class.

V: TRBV5-6
size: .
J: TRBJ2-5
D: .
CDR3: CASSGGTAAQETQYF
DNA: TGTGCCAGCAGCGGGGGGACAGCTGCGCAAGAGACCCAGTACTTC

V: TRBV11-1
size: .
J: TRBJ1-1
D: .
CDR3: CASSREGGSTEAFF
DNA: TGTGCCAGCAGCCGAGAAGGGGGGTCCACTGAAGCTTTCTTT

V: TRBV7-9
size: few
J: TRBJ1-2
D: TRBD1
CDR3: CASSLGVGTGAHGYTF
DNA: TGTGCCAGCAGCTTAGGGGTGGGGACAGGGGCTCATGGCTACACCTTC

V: TRBV28
size: .
J: TRBJ1-5
D: TRBD1
CDR3: CASSLWAGDRKHSNQPQHF
DNA: TGTGCCAGCAGTTTATGGGCTGGGGACAGAAAACATAGCAATCAGCCCCAGCATTTT

V: TRBV11-2
size: .
J: TRBJ2-7
D: .
CDR3: CASSSLRGKGSYEQYF
DNA: TGTGCCAGCAGCTCACTTAGGGGGAAGGGCTCCTACGAGCAGTACTTC

V: TRBV20-1
size: .
J: TRBJ2-5
D: TRBD2
CDR3: CSAREAGLAGVRETQYF
DNA: TGCAGTGCTAGAGAGGCGGGGCTAGCGGGAGTAAGAGAGACCCAGTACTTC

V: TRBV7-9
size: .
J: TRBJ1-2
D: .
CDR3: CASSSSTPRWGTYGGYTF
DNA: TGTGCCAGCAGCTCCTCCACCCCGCGATGGGGGACCTATGGGGGCTACACCTTC

V: TRBV20-1
size: .
J: TRBJ2-1
D: TRBD2
CDR3: CSARDPREGGEQFF
DNA: TGCAGTGCTAGAGACCCGCGGGAGGGGGGTGAGCAGTTCTTC

V: TRBV6-2/TRBV6-3
size: .
J: TRBJ2-3
D: .
CDR3: CASRPLAATDTQYF
DNA: TGTGCCAGCAGGCCGTTAGCCGCCACAGATACGCAGTATTTT

V: TRBV19
size: .
J: TRBJ2-1
D: .
CDR3: CASSISGTNNEQFF
DNA: TGTGCCAGTAGTATATCGGGGACCAACAATGAGCAGTTCTTC

V: TRBV7-6
size: few
J: TRBJ1-5
D: .
CDR3: CASSPRVGSNQPQHF
DNA: TGTGCCAGCAGCCCCAGGGTCGGTAGCAATCAGCCCCAGCATTTT

V: TRBV27
size: .
J: TRBJ2-7
D: .
CDR3: CASSGWGASSYEQYF
DNA: TGTGCCAGCAGTGGCTGGGGGGCAAGCTCCTACGAGCAGTACTTC

V: TRBV27
size: .
J: TRBJ2-7
D: TRBD2
CDR3: CASSLRLAGEQYF
DNA: TGTGCCAGCAGTTTACGACTAGCTGGAGAGCAGTACTTC

V: TRBV4-3
size: few
J: TRBJ1-5
D: .
CDR3: CASSQDRGPQPQHF
DNA: TGCGCCAGCAGCCAAGATAGGGGCCCTCAGCCCCAGCATTTT

V: TRBV6-2/TRBV6-3
size: .
J: TRBJ2-1
D: .
CDR3: CASSYRAGQLNEQFF
DNA: TGTGCCAGCAGCTACAGGGCGGGTCAGCTCAATGAGCAGTTCTTC

V: TRBV6-4
size: few
J: TRBJ2-3
D: .
CDR3: CASGRDPGGTDTQYF
DNA: TGTGCCAGCGGCCGGGACCCCGGCGGCACAGATACGCAGTATTTT

V: TRBV12-3/TRBV12-4
size: .
J: TRBJ2-7
D: .
CDR3: CASSLVGANYEQYF
DNA: TGTGCCAGCAGTTTAGTGGGAGCTAACTACGAGCAGTACTTC

V: TRBV20-1
size: .
J: TRBJ2-1
D: TRBD1
CDR3: CSARNRGYNEQFF
DNA: TGCAGTGCTAGAAACAGGGGCTACAATGAGCAGTTCTTC

V: TRBV7-3
size: .
J: TRBJ2-2
D: .
CDR3: CASSLTGATGELFF
DNA: TGTGCCAGCAGCTTAACAGGGGCCACCGGGGAGCTGTTTTTT

V: TRBV19
size: few
J: TRBJ2-2
D: TRBD1
CDR3: CALGGTGVSGELFF
DNA: TGTGCCCTCGGGGGGACAGGGGTCTCCGGGGAGCTGTTTTTT

V: TRBV6-1
size: medium-sized
J: TRBJ1-2
D: TRBD1
CDR3: CASSNHRQGGYTF
DNA: TGTGCCAGCAGCAATCATAGACAGGGAGGCTACACCTTC

V: TRBV30
size: .
J: TRBJ1-1
D: TRBD1
CDR3: CAWRRTGEWYTEAFF
DNA: TGTGCCTGGAGAAGGACAGGGGAATGGTATACTGAAGCTTTCTTT

V: TRBV15
size: .
J: TRBJ2-1
D: TRBD1
CDR3: CATSRRSGTASYNEQFF
DNA: TGTGCCACCAGCAGACGCTCTGGGACAGCATCCTACAATGAGCAGTTCTTC

V: TRBV14
size: .
J: TRBJ2-7
D: TRBD2
CDR3: CASSQVWTSRSYEQYF
DNA: TGTGCCAGCAGCCAAGTTTGGACTAGCAGATCCTACGAGCAGTACTTC

V: TRBV27
size: .
J: TRBJ2-6
D: .
CDR3: CASSPRWAGANVLTF
DNA: TGTGCCAGCAGTCCACGGTGGGCTGGGGCCAACGTCCTGACTTTC

V: TRBV27
size: medium-sized
J: TRBJ1-5
D: .
CDR3: CASSIIGEPQHF
DNA: TGTGCCAGCAGCATTATTGGAGAGCCCCAGCATTTT

V: TRBV27
size: few
J: TRBJ2-7
D: .
CDR3: CASSPHGDSRYEQYF
DNA: TGTGCCAGCAGCCCCCACGGGGACTCCCGCTACGAGCAGTACTTC

V: TRBV20-1
size: few
J: TRBJ2-3
D: TRBD1
CDR3: CSATPGPGQELTDTQYF
DNA: TGCAGTGCTACCCCGGGTCCTGGACAGGAGCTCACAGATACGCAGTATTTT

V: TRBV20-1
size: .
J: TRBJ2-7
D: .
CDR3: CSARGRDVYYEQYF
DNA: TGCAGTGCTAGAGGCCGGGACGTATACTACGAGCAGTACTTC

V: TRBV11-3
size: few
J: TRBJ2-2
D: .
CDR3: CASRSSSGWAGELFF
DNA: TGTGCCAGCCGATCCTCCTCCGGGTGGGCCGGGGAGCTGTTTTTT

V: TRBV20-1
size: .
J: TRBJ2-1
D: .
CDR3: CSARLVREQFF
DNA: TGCAGTGCCCGACTAGTGAGGGAGCAGTTCTTC

V: TRBV15
size: .
J: TRBJ2-3
D: TRBD1
CDR3: CATSTYRGASTDTQYF
DNA: TGTGCCACCAGCACCTACAGGGGCGCCAGCACAGATACGCAGTATTTT

V: TRBV27
size: .
J: TRBJ2-2
D: .
CDR3: CASNRVRANTGELFF
DNA: TGTGCCAGCAACAGGGTTAGGGCGAACACCGGGGAGCTGTTTTTT

V: TRBV20-1
size: .
J: TRBJ2-1
D: TRBD2
CDR3: CSARDSGTSGRGEQFF
DNA: TGCAGTGCTAGAGATTCCGGGACTAGCGGGAGAGGTGAGCAGTTCTTC

V: TRBV7-2
size: few
J: TRBJ1-2
D: .
CDR3: CASSPGSGYGYTF
DNA: TGTGCCAGCAGTCCAGGGTCGGGCTATGGCTACACCTTC

V: TRBV21-1
size: .
J: TRBJ2-7
D: .
CDR3: CASSKVGQMSSYEQYF
DNA: TGTGCCAGCAGCAAAGTAGGCCAGATGAGCTCCTACGAGCAGTACTTC

V: TRBV20-1
size: few
J: TRBJ2-7
D: .
CDR3: CSARRGASVHEQYF
DNA: TGCAGTGCTCGGAGGGGGGCCTCAGTCCACGAGCAGTACTTC

V: TRBV6-1
size: .
J: TRBJ2-3
D: TRBD2
CDR3: CASSPRGLANTQYF
DNA: TGTGCCAGCAGCCCTCGGGGACTAGCTAATACGCAGTATTTT

V: TRBV27
size: .
J: TRBJ2-7
D: TRBD1
CDR3: CASNPGGGLAGGYF
DNA: TGTGCCAGCAACCCAGGGGGCGGGCTAGCCGGCGGGTACTTC

V: TRBV7-2
size: medium-sized
J: TRBJ1-1
D: .
CDR3: CASSSTGTSTEAFF
DNA: TGTGCCAGCAGCTCTACAGGGACTTCCACTGAAGCTTTCTTT

V: TRBV30
size: once
J: TRBJ2-1
D: .
CDR3: CAYTQLTHNEQFF
DNA: TGTGCGTACACGCAGTTAACCCACAATGAGCAGTTCTTC